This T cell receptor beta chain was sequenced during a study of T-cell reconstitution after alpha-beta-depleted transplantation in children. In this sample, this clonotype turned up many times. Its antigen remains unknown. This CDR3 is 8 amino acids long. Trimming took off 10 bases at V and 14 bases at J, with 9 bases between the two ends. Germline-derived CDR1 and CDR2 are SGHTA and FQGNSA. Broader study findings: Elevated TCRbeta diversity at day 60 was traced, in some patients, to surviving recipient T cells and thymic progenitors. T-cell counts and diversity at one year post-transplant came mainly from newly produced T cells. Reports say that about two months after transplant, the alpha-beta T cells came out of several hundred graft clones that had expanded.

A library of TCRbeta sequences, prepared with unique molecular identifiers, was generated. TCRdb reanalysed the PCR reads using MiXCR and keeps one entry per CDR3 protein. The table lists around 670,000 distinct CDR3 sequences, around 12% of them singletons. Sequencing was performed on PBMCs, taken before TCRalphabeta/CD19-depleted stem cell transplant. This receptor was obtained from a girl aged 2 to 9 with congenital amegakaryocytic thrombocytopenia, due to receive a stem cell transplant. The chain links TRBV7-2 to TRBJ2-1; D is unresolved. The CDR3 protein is CANYMEFF. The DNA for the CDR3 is TGTGCCAACTACATGGAGTTCTTC.